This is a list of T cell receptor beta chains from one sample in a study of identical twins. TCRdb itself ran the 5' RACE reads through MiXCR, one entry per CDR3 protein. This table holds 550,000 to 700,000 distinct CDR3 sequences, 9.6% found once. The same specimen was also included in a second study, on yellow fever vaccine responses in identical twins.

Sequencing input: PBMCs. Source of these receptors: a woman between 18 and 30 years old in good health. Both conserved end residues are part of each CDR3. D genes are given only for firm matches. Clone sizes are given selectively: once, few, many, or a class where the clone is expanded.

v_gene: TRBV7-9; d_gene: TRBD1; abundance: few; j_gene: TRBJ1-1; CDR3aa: CASRFGQANTEAFF; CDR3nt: TGTGCCAGCAGGTTCGGACAGGCGAACACTGAAGCTTTCTTT
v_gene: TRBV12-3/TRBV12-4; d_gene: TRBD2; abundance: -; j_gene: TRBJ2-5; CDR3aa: CASSLGLAGGGYQETQYF; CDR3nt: TGTGCCAGCAGTCTCGGACTAGCGGGAGGAGGGTACCAAGAGACCCAGTACTTC
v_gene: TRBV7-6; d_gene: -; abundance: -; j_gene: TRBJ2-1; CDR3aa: CASSFETGTSYNEQFF; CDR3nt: TGTGCCAGCAGCTTCGAGACGGGAACCTCCTACAATGAGCAGTTCTTC
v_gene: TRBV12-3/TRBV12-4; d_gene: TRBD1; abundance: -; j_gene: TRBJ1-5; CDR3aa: CASTQQGLGQPQHF; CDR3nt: TGTGCCAGCACCCAACAGGGGTTAGGTCAGCCCCAGCATTTT
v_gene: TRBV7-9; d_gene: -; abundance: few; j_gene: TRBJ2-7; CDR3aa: CASTLPGRYEQYF; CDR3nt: TGTGCCAGCACCCTCCCAGGAAGATACGAGCAGTACTTC
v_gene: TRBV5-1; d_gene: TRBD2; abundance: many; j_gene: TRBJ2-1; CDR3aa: CASSGGLANTYNEQFF; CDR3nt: TGCGCCAGCAGCGGGGGACTAGCTAATACCTACAATGAGCAGTTCTTC
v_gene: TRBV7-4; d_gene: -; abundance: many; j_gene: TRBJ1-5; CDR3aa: CASSLEVDSNQPQHF; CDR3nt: TGTGCCAGCAGCTTAGAAGTAGATAGCAATCAGCCCCAGCATTTT
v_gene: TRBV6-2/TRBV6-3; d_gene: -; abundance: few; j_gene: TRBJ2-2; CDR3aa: CASRTPNTGELFF; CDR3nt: TGTGCCAGCAGGACCCCGAACACCGGGGAGCTGTTTTTT
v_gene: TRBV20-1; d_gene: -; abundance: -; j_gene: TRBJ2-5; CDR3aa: CSAPRTVGGETQYF; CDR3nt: TGCAGTGCCCCTCGGACTGTTGGGGGGGAGACCCAGTACTTC
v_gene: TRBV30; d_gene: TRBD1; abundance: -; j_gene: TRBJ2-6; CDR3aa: CAWSVVRQGGVLTF; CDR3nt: TGTGCCTGGAGTGTGGTGAGACAGGGTGGAGTCCTGACTTTC
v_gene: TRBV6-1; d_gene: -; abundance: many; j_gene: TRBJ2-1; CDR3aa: CASSRDQGPNEQFF; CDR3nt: TGTGCCAGCAGTCGAGATCAGGGGCCCAATGAGCAGTTCTTC
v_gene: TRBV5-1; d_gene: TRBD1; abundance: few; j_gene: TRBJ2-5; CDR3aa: CASSSTGGKETQYF; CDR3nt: TGCGCCAGCAGCTCAACAGGGGGTAAAGAGACCCAGTACTTC
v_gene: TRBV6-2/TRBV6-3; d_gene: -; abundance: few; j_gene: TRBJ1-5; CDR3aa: CASKGPRDTINQPQHF; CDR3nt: TGTGCCTCAAAGGGCCCCCGGGACACTATCAATCAGCCCCAGCATTTT
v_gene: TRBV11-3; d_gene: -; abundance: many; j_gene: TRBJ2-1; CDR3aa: CASSEEGASYNEQFF; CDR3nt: TGTGCCAGCAGCGAGGAGGGGGCTTCCTACAATGAGCAGTTCTTC
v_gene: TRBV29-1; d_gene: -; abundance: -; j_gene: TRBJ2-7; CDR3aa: CSVEDVYEQYF; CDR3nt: TGCAGCGTTGAAGATGTCTACGAGCAGTACTTC
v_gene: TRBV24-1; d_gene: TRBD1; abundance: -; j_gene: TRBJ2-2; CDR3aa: CATSEAGGESGELFF; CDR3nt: TGTGCCACCAGTGAGGCAGGGGGCGAGTCCGGGGAGCTGTTTTTT
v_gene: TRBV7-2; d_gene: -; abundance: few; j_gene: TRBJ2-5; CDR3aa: CASSFSVQETQYF; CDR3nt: TGTGCCAGCAGCTTCTCAGTACAAGAGACCCAGTACTTC
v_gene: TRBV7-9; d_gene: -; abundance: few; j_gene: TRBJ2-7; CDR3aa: CASSSPLAGTTTYEQYF; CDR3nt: TGTGCCAGCAGCTCTCCCTTAGCCGGGACAACGACCTACGAGCAGTACTTC
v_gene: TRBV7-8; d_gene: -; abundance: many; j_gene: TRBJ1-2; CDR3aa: CASTIGQYYGYTF; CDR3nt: TGTGCCAGCACCATAGGACAGTACTATGGCTACACCTTC
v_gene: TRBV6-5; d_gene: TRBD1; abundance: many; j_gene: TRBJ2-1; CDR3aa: CASSYSSDRVYNEQFF; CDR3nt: TGTGCCAGCAGTTACTCCTCCGACAGGGTTTACAATGAGCAGTTCTTC
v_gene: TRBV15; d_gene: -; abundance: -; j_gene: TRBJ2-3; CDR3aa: CATSRDRQVGTQYF; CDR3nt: TGTGCCACCAGCAGAGATAGGCAGGTTGGTACGCAGTATTTT
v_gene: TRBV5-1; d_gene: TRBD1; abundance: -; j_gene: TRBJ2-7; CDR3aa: CASSFGDRETGLQYF; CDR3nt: TGCGCCAGCAGCTTTGGGGACAGGGAGACTGGGTTGCAGTACTTC
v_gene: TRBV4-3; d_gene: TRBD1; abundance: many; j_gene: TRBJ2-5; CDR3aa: CASSQVGGRGPQETQYF; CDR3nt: TGCGCCAGCAGCCAAGTCGGTGGCAGGGGGCCACAAGAGACCCAGTACTTC
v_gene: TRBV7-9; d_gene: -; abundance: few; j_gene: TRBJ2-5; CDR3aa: CASSLSLARGETQYF; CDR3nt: TGTGCCAGCAGCCTAAGCCTAGCGCGCGGAGAGACCCAGTACTTC
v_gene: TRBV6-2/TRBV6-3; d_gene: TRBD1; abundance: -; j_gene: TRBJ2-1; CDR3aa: CASSYGTGIYIYEQFF; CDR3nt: TGTGCCAGCAGTTACGGGACAGGCATCTATATCTATGAGCAGTTCTTC
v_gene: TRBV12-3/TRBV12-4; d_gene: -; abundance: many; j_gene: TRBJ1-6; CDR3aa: CASSPSRDSPLHF; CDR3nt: TGTGCCAGCAGTCCCTCCCGGGATTCACCCCTCCACTTT
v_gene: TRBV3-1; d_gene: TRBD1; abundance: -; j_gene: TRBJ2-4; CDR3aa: CASSQGWGQGRINIQYF; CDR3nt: TGTGCCAGCAGCCAAGGGTGGGGACAGGGGAGGATAAACATTCAGTACTTC
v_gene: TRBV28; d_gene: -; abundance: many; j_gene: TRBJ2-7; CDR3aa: CASSSYRGTYEQYF; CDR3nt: TGTGCCAGCAGTTCGTACCGGGGAACCTACGAGCAGTACTTC
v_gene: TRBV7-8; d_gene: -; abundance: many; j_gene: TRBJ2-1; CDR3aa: CASSSGFNEQFF; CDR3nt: TGTGCCAGCAGCTCCGGATTCAATGAGCAGTTCTTC
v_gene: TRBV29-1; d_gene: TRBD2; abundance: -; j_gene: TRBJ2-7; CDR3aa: CSVGPFMSSGYYEQYF; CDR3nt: TGCAGCGTTGGTCCATTTATGTCTAGCGGCTACTACGAGCAGTACTTC
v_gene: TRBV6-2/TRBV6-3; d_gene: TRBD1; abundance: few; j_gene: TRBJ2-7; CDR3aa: CASGRDRGVGEQYF; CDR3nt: TGTGCCAGCGGCCGGGACAGGGGTGTAGGCGAGCAGTACTTC
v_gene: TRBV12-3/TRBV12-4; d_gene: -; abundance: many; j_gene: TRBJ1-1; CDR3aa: CASGGDTEAFF; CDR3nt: TGTGCCAGCGGGGGGGACACTGAAGCTTTCTTT
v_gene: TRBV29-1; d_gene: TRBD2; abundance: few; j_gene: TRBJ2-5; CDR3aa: CSVGLAGETQYF; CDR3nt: TGCAGCGTTGGGCTAGCGGGGGAGACCCAGTACTTC
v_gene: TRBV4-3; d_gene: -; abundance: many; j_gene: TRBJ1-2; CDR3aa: CASSQANYGYTF; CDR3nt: TGCGCCAGCAGCCAAGCCAACTATGGCTACACCTTC
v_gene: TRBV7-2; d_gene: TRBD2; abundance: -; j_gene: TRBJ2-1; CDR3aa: CASSDPRLAETYNEQFF; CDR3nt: TGTGCCAGCAGCGATCCCCGACTAGCGGAAACCTACAATGAGCAGTTCTTC
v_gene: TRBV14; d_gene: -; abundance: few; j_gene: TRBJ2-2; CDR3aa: CASSQVFGVGGELFF; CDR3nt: TGTGCCAGCAGCCAAGTATTCGGGGTCGGCGGGGAGCTGTTTTTT
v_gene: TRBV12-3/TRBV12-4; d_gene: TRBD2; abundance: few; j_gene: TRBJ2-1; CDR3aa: CASSFKLAGVNEQFF; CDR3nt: TGTGCCAGCAGTTTTAAACTAGCGGGAGTAAATGAGCAGTTCTTC
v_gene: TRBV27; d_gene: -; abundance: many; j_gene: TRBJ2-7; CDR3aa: CASTPRGSDYEQYF; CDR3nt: TGTGCCAGCACCCCCAGAGGATCAGACTACGAGCAGTACTTC
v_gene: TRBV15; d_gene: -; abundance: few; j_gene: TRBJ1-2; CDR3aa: CATSRDLGAADYGYTF; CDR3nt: TGTGCCACCAGCAGAGATCTGGGGGCGGCAGACTATGGCTACACCTTC
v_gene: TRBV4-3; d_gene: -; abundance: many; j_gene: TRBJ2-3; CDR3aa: CASSQGRSTGGTITDTQYF; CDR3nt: TGCGCCAGCAGCCAAGGGCGCTCAACGGGCGGCACCATCACAGATACGCAGTATTTT
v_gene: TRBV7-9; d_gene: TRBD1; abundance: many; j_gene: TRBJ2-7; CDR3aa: CASSPGQGAAYEQYF; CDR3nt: TGTGCCAGCAGCCCAGGACAGGGGGCCGCCTACGAGCAGTACTTC
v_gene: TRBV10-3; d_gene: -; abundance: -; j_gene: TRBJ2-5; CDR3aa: CAISEGERRAQETQYF; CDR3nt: TGTGCCATCAGCGAGGGTGAGAGACGGGCCCAAGAGACCCAGTACTTC
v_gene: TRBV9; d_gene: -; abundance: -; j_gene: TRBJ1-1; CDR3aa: CASSFQGSWTEAFF; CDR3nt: TGTGCCAGCAGCTTCCAGGGGAGTTGGACTGAAGCTTTCTTT
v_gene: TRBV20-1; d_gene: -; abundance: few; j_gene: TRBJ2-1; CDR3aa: CRASNVKSSYNEQFF; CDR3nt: TGCAGGGCCTCCAATGTCAAAAGCTCCTACAATGAGCAGTTCTTC
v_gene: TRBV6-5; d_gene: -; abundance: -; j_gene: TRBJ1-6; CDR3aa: CASSYSSRPPLHF; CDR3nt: TGTGCCAGCAGTTACTCGAGTCGGCCACCCCTCCACTTT
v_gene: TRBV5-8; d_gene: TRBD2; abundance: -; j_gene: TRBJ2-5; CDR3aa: CASSHQLAVSQETQYF; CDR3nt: TGTGCCAGCAGCCACCAACTAGCGGTGTCACAAGAGACCCAGTACTTC
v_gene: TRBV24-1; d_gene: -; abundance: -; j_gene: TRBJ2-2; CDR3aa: CATSDSHGYTGELFF; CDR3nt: TGTGCCACCAGTGATTCCCACGGGTACACCGGGGAGCTGTTTTTT
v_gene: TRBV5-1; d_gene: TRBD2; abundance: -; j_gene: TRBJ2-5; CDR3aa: CASSSGLAGSQETQYF; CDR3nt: TGCGCCAGCAGCAGCGGACTAGCGGGGAGCCAAGAGACCCAGTACTTC
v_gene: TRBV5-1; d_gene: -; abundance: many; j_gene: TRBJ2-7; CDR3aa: CASSLAEGGVYEQYF; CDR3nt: TGCGCCAGCAGCTTGGCCGAAGGGGGGGTCTACGAGCAGTACTTC
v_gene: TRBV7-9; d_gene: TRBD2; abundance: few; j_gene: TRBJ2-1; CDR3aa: CASRLPRIAGDNEQFF; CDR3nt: TGTGCCAGCAGACTCCCACGGATAGCGGGGGACAATGAGCAGTTCTTC
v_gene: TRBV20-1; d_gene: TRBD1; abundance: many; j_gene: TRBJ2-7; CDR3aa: CSARGTGEAYEQYF; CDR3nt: TGCAGTGCTAGAGGGACAGGGGAGGCCTACGAGCAGTACTTC
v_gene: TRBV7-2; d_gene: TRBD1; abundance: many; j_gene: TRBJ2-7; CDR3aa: CASSIGRGLTYEQYF; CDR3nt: TGTGCCAGCAGCATTGGCAGGGGGCTGACCTACGAGCAGTACTTC
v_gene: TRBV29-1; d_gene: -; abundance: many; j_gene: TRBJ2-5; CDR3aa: CSVSRQVEETQYF; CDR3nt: TGCAGCGTGTCCCGACAGGTAGAAGAGACCCAGTACTTC
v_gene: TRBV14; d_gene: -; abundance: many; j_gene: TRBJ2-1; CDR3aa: CASSQEIRDANEQFF; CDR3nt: TGTGCCAGCAGCCAAGAGATCCGGGACGCCAATGAGCAGTTCTTC
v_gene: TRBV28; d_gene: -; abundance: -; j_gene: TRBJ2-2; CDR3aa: CASTKGGRTGELFF; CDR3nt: TGTGCCAGCACTAAAGGCGGCCGCACCGGGGAGCTGTTTTTT
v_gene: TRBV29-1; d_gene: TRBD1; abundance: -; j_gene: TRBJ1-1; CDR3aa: CSVDFDREKNTEAFF; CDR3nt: TGCAGCGTAGACTTCGACAGGGAGAAGAACACTGAAGCTTTCTTT
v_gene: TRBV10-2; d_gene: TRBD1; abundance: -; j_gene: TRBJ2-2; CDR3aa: CASSEYRGRGTGELFF; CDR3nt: TGCGCCAGCAGTGAATACAGGGGGCGCGGCACCGGGGAGCTGTTTTTT
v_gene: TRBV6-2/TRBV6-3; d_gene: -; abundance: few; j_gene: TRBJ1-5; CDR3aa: CASSTRAKESNQPQHF; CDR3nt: TGTGCCAGCAGCACCCGGGCCAAAGAGAGCAATCAGCCCCAGCATTTT